These 15 T cell receptor beta chains were sequenced from one sample in a study of blood T cell repertoires in COVID-19. The method was immunoSEQ multiplex PCR; TCRdb's version includes in-frame clones alone and lacks a portion of them. The table shows about 410,000 clones, with about 90% occurring only once. The sequenced sample was PBMCs or T cells enriched from blood (not recorded which). The receptors were sampled from a man between 18 and 29 years old who had recovered from COVID-19.

The J gene is TRBJ2-1, the V gene TRBV3-1 (or the pseudogene TRBV3-2); 8 bases line up with TRBD1. Germline CDR1 is LGHDT and CDR2 is YNNKEL (reference sequence). The trim removed 3 bases at V and 9 bases at J, leaving 4 bases unmatched. This CDR3 contains 13 residues. The CDR3 coding sequence is TGTGCCAGCAGCCAGGACAGGGTCAGTGAGCAGTTCTTC. Translation: CASSQDRVSEQFF.

The V call is TRBV30, the J call TRBJ2-7; the D gene is possibly TRBD2 (6 bases). V shed 1 base and J shed 6 bases, with 7 bases lying between them. Germline V lookup: CDR1 GTSNPN, CDR2 SVGIG (reference sequence). CDR3 length: 11 residues. In DNA, the CDR3 is TGTGCCTGGAGTGACGGGGGCGAGCAGTACTTC. Translating gives CAWSDGGEQYF.

The J gene is TRBJ1-1, the V gene TRBV5-5; no definite D call. Per the germline V gene, CDR1 is SGHKS and CDR2 is YYEKEE (reference sequence). The CDR3 consists of 15 residues. V shed 4 bases and J shed 5 bases, with 18 bases lying between them. The CDR3 DNA sequence: TGTGCCAGCAGCGCCGATTATCTTCTAAATACTGAAGCTTTCTTT. Residues: CASSADYLLNTEAFF.

V usage is TRBV3-1 (or the pseudogene TRBV3-2) and J usage is TRBJ2-1; tentative D call: TRBD2 (5 bases). Germline assignment: CDR1 LGHDT and CDR2 YNNKEL (reference sequence). Trimming removed 3 bases at V and 7 bases at J, with 7 bases between. CDR3 length equals 12 residues. As DNA, the CDR3 is TGTGCCAGCAGCCAGGGCGGGAATGAGCAGTTCTTC. Protein: CASSQGGNEQFF.

The rearrangement links TRBV7-8 to TRBJ2-2; 8 bases are shared with TRBD2. With 5 bases clipped from V and 6 bases from J, the junction kept 8 bases outside the gene matches. Germline V gene sequence: CDR1 SGHVS, CDR2 FQNEAQ. This CDR3 comprises 15 residues. The CDR3 nucleotides read TGTGCCAGCAGCCCTCCGGGGGGGCGGGCCGGGGAGCTGTTTTTT. Residues: CASSPPGGRAGELFF. The full variable domain, with the rest looked up from reference TRBV7-8 and TRBJ2-2, is GAGVSQSPRYKVAKRGQDVALRCDPISGHVSLFWYQQALGQGPEFLTYFQNEAQLDKSGLPSDRFFAERPEGSVSTLKIQRTQQEDSAVYLCASSPPGGRAGELFFGEGSRLTVL.

The chain couples TRBV3-1 (or the pseudogene TRBV3-2) to TRBJ1-2; TRBD1 is a possible D gene (6 bases). This CDR3 region has 15 residues. CDR1 is LGHDT and CDR2 is YNNKEL in the germline V gene (reference sequence). The V end lost 5 bases, the J end lost 4 bases, and 17 bases lay between the germline ends. The CDR3 reads CASSEGTKAIYGYTF. The CDR3 DNA sequence: TGTGCCAGCAGCGAAGGGACAAAGGCGATCTATGGCTACACCTTC.

V gene TRBV7-2 combines with J gene TRBJ1-1; D is uncertain. Germline V gene data show CDR1 as SGHTA and CDR2 as FQGNSA. Trimming cost V 1 base and J 6 bases, with 12 bases left between them. The CDR3 consists of 14 residues. The CDR3 loop is CASSLVPYGAEAFF. The CDR3 DNA reads TGTGCCAGCAGCTTAGTCCCCTACGGGGCTGAAGCTTTCTTT.

This clone was recorded once. V gene TRBV27 combines with J gene TRBJ2-3, with 8 bases fitting TRBD1. V lost 3 bases to trimming and J lost 3 bases; unmatched junction nucleotides: 2. The CDR3 is 14 amino acids. Germline values: CDR1 MNHEY, CDR2 SMNVEV (reference sequence). CDR3 coding DNA: TGTGCCAGCAGTTTGGACAGGGCGACAGATACGCAGTATTTT. Translation: CASSLDRATDTQYF.

The V call is TRBV7-2, the J call TRBJ2-6; 8 bases are shared with TRBD1. From germline, CDR1 is SGHTA and CDR2 FQGNSA. The CDR3 extends over 15 amino acids. The ends lost 5 bases at V and 2 bases at J; junction bases unmatched: 2. The CDR3 loop is CASSVQGAGANVLTF. As DNA, the CDR3 is TGTGCCAGCAGCGTACAGGGGGCTGGGGCCAACGTCCTGACTTTC.

V usage is TRBV11-2 and J usage is TRBJ1-1; no definite D call. The germline V and J ends were trimmed by 4 bases and 2 bases, with 14 bases remaining between them. Germline V gene sequence: CDR1 SGHAT, CDR2 FQNNGV. The CDR3 contains 15 residues. CDR3 sequence reads: CASSYEGRSNTEAFF. CDR3 nucleotides: TGTGCCAGCAGCTACGAGGGCCGGTCTAACACTGAAGCTTTCTTT.

This chain links TRBV4-2 with TRBJ1-2; maybe TRBD1 (5 bases). The CDR3 length is 15 residues. Germline V lookup: CDR1 LGHNA, CDR2 YNFKEQ. Trimming took off 0 bases at V and 4 bases at J, with 12 bases between the two ends. For the CDR3, the DNA is TGTGCCAGCAGCCAAGATCCTGGGGCAGCCTATGGCTACACCTTC. Translating it yields CASSQDPGAAYGYTF.

The rearrangement links TRBV29-1 to TRBJ2-3; 7 bases map to TRBD1. Germline lookup yields CDR1 SQVTM and CDR2 ANQGSEA. The length of the CDR3 is 13 residues. V lost 6 bases and J lost 3; bases outside the gene matches: 6. CDR3 nucleotide sequence: TGCAGCGTCCCAGGGGGATTTACAGATACGCAGTATTTT. It encodes CSVPGGFTDTQYF.

This chain joins TRBV4-2 and TRBJ2-3, with 9 bases matching TRBD2. The CDR3 spans 16 residues. Trimming removed 5 bases from V and 3 bases from J; junction bases left unmatched: 9. Germline V gene data show CDR1 as LGHNA and CDR2 as YNFKEQ. DNA for the CDR3: TGTGCCAGCAGCGATTATAGCGGGGGACTAACAGATACGCAGTATTTT. Translating gives CASSDYSGGLTDTQYF.

This clone came up once. One end of the junction varies from germline; a read error may be responsible. The chain combines TRBV2 with TRBJ2-3, with D unresolved. This CDR3 contains 12 residues. The germline V gene has CDR1 SNHLY and CDR2 FYNNEI. CDR3 in amino acids: CASSADSLRRDF. In DNA form, the CDR3 reads TGTGCCAGCAGTGCTGACTCACTGCGTAGAGATTTT.

The chain combines TRBV7-2 with TRBJ1-1; 7 bases align to TRBD1. This CDR3 spans 15 amino acids. Germline V gene sequence: CDR1 SGHTA, CDR2 FQGNSA. Trimming removed 6 bases from V and 3 bases from J; junction bases left unmatched: 10. The CDR3 DNA follows: TGTGCCAGCAGTTCGGACCGACAGGGCCACACTGAAGCTTTCTTT. Its protein is CASSSDRQGHTEAFF. Drawing the rest from reference TRBV7-2 and TRBJ1-1, the complete variable domain is GAGVSQSPSNKVTEKGKDVELRCDPISGHTALYWYRQSLGQGLEFLIYFQGNSAPDKSGLPSDRFSAERTGGSVSTLTIQRTQQEDSAVYLCASSSDRQGHTEAFFGQGTRLTVV.